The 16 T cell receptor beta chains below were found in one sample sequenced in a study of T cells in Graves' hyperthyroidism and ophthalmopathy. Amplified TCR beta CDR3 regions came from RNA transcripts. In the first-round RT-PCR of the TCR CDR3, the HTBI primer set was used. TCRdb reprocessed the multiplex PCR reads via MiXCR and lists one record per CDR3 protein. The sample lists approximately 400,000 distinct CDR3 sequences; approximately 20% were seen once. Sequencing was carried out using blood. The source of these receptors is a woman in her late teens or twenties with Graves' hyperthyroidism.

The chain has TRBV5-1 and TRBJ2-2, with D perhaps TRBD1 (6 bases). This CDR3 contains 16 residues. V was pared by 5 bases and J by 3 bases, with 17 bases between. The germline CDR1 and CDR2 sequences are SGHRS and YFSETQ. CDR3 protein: CASSHAGSGDTGELFF. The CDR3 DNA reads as TGCGCCAGCAGTCACGCCGGGTCAGGGGACACCGGGGAGCTGTTTTTT.

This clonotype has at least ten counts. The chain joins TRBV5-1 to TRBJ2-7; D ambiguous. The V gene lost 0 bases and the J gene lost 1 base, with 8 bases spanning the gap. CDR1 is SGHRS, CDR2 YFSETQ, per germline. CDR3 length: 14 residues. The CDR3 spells CASSLESQSYEQYF. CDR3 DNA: TGCGCCAGCAGCTTGGAATCCCAGTCCTACGAGCAGTACTTC.

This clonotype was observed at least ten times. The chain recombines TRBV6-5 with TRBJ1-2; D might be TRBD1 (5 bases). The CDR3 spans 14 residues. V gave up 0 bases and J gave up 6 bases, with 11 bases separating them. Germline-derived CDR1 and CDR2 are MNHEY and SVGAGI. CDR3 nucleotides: TGTGCCAGCAGTTACTCTCCGGGGGGTGATGGCTACACCTTC. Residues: CASSYSPGGDGYTF.

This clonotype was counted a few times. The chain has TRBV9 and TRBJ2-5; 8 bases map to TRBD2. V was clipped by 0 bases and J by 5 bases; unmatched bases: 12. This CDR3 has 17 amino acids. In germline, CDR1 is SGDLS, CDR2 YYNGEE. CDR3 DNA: TGTGCCAGCAGCGTAGGGGCGGGGGGCCCGGTCTTGGAGACCCAGTACTTC. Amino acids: CASSVGAGGPVLETQYF. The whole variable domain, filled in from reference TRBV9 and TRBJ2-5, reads DSGVTQTPKHLITATGQRVTLRCSPRSGDLSVYWYQQSLDQGLQFLIQYYNGEERAKGNILERFSAQQFPDLHSELNLSSLELGDSALYFCASSVGAGGPVLETQYFGPGTRLLVL.

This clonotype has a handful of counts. This chain's CDR3 is CASSGVGTGGEQYF. The CDR3 DNA sequence: TGTGCCAGCTCAGGGGTGGGCACCGGTGGCGAGCAGTACTTC. This sequence joins TRBV18 and TRBJ2-7; unclear D gene. Germline V gene lookup returns CDR1 KGHSH and CDR2 LQKENI. The ends were cut back, 5 bases at V and 6 bases at J, with 17 bases in the middle. The CDR3 consists of 14 residues.

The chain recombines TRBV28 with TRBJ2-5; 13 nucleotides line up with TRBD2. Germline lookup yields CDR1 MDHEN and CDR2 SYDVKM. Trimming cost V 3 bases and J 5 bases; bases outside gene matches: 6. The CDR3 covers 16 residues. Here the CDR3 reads CASSFGLAGDRETQYF. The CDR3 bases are TGTGCCAGCAGTTTCGGACTAGCGGGAGATAGGGAGACCCAGTACTTC.

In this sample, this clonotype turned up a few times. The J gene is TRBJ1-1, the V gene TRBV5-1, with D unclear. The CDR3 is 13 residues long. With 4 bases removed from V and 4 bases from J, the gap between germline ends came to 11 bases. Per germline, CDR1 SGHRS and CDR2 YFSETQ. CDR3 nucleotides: TGCGCCAGCAGCCCTTCAATTGGCACTGAAGCTTTCTTT. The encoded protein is CASSPSIGTEAFF. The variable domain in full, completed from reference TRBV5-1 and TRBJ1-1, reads KAGVTQTPRYLIKTRGQQVTLSCSPISGHRSVSWYQQTPGQGLQFLFEYFSETQRNKGNFPGRFSGRQFSNSRSEMNVSTLELGDSALYLCASSPSIGTEAFFGQGTRLTVV.

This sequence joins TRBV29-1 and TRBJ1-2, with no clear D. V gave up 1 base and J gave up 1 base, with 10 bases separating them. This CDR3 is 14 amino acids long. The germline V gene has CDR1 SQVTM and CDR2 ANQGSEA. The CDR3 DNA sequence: TGCAGCGTTGAAGTATGGCCGGGTAACTATGGCTACACCTTC. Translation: CSVEVWPGNYGYTF.

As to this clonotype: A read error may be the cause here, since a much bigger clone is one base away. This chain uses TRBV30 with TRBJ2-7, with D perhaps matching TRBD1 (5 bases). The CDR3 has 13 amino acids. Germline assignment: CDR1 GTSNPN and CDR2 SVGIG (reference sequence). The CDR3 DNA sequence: TGTGCCTGGAGTGGAGGCAGGGTCTACGAGCAGGACTTC. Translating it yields CAWSGGRVYEQDF. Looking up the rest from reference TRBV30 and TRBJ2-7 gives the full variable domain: SQTIHQWPATLVQPVGSPLSLECTVEGTSNPNLYWYRQAAGRGLQLLFYSVGIGQISSEVPQNLSASRPQDRQFILSSKKLLLSDSGFYLCAWSGGRVYEQDFGPGTRLTVT.

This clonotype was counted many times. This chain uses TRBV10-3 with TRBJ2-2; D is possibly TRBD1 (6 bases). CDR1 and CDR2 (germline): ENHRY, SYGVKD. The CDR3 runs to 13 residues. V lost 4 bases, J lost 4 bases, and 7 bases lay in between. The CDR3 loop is CAISVQGTGELFF. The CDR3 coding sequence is TGTGCCATCAGTGTACAGGGCACCGGGGAGCTGTTTTTT.

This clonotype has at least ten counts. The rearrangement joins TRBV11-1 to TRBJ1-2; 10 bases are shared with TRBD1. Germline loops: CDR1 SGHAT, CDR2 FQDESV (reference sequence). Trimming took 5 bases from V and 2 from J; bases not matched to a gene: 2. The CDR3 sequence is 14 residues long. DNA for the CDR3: TGTGCCAGCAGCGGGGACAGGGGCAACTATGGCTACACCTTC. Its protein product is CASSGDRGNYGYTF.

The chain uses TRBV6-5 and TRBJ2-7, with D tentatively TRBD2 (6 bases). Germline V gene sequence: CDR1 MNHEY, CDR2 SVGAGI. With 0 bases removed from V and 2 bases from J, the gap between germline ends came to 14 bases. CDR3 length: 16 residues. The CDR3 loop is CASSYSGLSGTYEQYF. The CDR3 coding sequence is TGTGCCAGCAGTTACTCAGGACTATCCGGGACCTACGAGCAGTACTTC.

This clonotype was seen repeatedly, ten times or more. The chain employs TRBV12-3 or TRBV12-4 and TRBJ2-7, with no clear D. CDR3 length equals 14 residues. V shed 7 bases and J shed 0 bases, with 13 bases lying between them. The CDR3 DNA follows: TGTGCCAGCAATCAAGTGGGTAGCTCCTACGAGCAGTACTTC. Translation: CASNQVGSSYEQYF.

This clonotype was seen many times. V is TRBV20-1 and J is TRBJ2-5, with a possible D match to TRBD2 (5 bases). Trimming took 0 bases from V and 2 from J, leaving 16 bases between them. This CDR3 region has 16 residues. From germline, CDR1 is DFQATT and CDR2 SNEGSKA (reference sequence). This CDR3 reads CSARDVARAAQETQYF. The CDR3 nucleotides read TGCAGTGCTAGAGATGTCGCGCGGGCAGCACAAGAGACCCAGTACTTC.

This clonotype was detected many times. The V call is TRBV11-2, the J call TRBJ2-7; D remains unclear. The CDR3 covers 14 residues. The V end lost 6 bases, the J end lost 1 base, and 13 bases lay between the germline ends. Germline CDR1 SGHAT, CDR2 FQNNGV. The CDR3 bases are TGTGCCAGCAGTCGAGGACCCCCGTCCTACGAGCAGTACTTC. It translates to CASSRGPPSYEQYF. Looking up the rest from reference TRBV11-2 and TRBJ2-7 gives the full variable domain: EAGVAQSPRYKIIEKRQSVAFWCNPISGHATLYWYQQILGQGPKLLIQFQNNGVVDDSQLPKDRFSAERLKGVDSTLKIQPAKLEDSAVYLCASSRGPPSYEQYFGPGTRLTVT.

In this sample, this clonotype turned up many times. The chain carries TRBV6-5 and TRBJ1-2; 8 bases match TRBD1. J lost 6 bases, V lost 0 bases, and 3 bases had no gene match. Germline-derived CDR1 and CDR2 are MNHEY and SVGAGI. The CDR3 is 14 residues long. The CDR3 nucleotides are TGTGCCAGCAGTTACTCGGCAGGGGGCAATGGCTACACCTTC. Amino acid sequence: CASSYSAGGNGYTF.